The clone carrying this T cell receptor beta chain was counted only a few times. This CDR3 is 17 amino acids long. CDR1 is SGHTA and CDR2 is FQGNSA in the germline V gene. V lost 4 bases to trimming and J lost 0 bases, with 16 bases between them. This specimen comes from a study of blood T cell repertoires in COVID-19. Study in general: Acute and convalescent COVID-19 specimens originated in the United States, Italy and Spain. T cells, B-cell-depleted T cells, or PBMCs supplied cDNA or gDNA.

Seattle patients were enrolled during active infection and followed longitudinally. Per the original data handling: It was from reference gene primer amplification that nucleated cell counts were estimated. Clones were sequenced by immunoSEQ multiplex PCR, and TCRdb holds only the in-frame ones, with some missing. Clone size and V and J calls were adopted from that table, with D and trimming inferred from the DNA. Altogether 150,000 or so clones are present, 79% being singletons, with the ten largest covering about 7.8%. Sequencing was performed on peripheral blood. The J gene is TRBJ2-1, the V gene TRBV7-2; TRBD2 might be the D (6 bases). This TCR derives from a woman aged 60 to 75 with COVID-19, enrolled during active disease. CDR3 DNA: TGTGCCAGCAGCTCCAGGTTAGCGGCGAGCTCCTACAATGAGCAGTTCTTC. This gives the protein CASSSRLAASSYNEQFF.